This T cell receptor beta chain was identified during a study of T cells in Graves' hyperthyroidism and ophthalmopathy. RNA transcripts gave rise to amplified TCR beta CDR3 regions. The HTBI primer set drove a first-round RT-PCR of the TCR CDR3. TCRdb called the multiplex PCR reads again in MiXCR, with one record for every CDR3 protein. The sample yields some 400,000 distinct CDR3 sequences, about 13% seen once. In its sample, this clonotype was seen a few times. V was trimmed by 3 bases and J by 8 bases, leaving 10 bases between them. Germline CDR1 SGHTA, CDR2 FQGNSA. The CDR3 sequence is 13 residues long.

The clonotype comes from a man aged 25 to 45 with Graves' hyperthyroidism that later progressed to Graves' ophthalmopathy. The specimen was blood. This chain joins TRBV7-2 and TRBJ1-4; D not resolved. CDR3 coding DNA: TGTGCCAGCAGCTTTGTTCCTGGAGAAAAACTGTTTTTT. Translating it yields CASSFVPGEKLFF.